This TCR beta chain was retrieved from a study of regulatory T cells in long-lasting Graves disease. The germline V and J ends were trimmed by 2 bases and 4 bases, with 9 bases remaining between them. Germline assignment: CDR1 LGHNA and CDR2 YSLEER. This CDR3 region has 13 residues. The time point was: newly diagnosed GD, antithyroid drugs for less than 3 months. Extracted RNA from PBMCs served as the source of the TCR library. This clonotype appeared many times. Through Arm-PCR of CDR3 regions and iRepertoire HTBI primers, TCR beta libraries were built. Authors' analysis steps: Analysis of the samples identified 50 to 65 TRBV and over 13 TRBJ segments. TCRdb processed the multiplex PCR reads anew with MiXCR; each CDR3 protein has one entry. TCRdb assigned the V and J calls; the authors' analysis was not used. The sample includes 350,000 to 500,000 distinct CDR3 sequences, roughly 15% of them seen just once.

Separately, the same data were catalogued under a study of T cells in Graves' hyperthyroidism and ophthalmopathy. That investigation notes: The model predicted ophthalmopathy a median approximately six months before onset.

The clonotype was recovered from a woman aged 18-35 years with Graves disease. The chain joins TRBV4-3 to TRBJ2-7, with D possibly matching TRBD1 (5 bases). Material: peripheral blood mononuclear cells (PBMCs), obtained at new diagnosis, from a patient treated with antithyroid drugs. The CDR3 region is CASSQSQGYEQYF. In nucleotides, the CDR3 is TGCGCCAGCAGCCAATCTCAGGGATACGAGCAGTACTTC.